These 7 T cell receptor beta chains came from one sample sequenced in a study of CD8 T cells in ankylosing spondylitis. In TCRdb, the 5' RACE reads were re-called with MiXCR into one record per CDR3 protein. This table has tens of thousands of distinct CDR3 sequences, under 5.5% appearing once. The sequencing input was blood, either unsorted or a sorted T cell fraction (not recorded which). These receptors originate from a male donor with ankylosing spondylitis or in good health (not recorded which).

This clonotype was observed many times. The chain has TRBV6-5 and TRBJ2-1, with a weak D call TRBD1 (5 bases). Germline CDR1 and CDR2: MNHEY and SVGAGI. V lost 8 bases and J 4 bases, leaving 12 bases between the germline ends. The CDR3 contains 13 residues. CDR3 amino acids: CASVPQGYNEQFF. CDR3 nucleotide sequence: TGTGCCAGCGTTCCCCAGGGTTACAATGAGCAGTTCTTC.

This clonotype was seen repeatedly, ten times or more. This rearrangement joins TRBV5-1 to TRBJ2-1; 8 bases fit TRBD2. Germline V lookup: CDR1 SGHRS, CDR2 YFSETQ. Trimming took 1 base from V and 0 from J; bases not matched to a gene: 12. This CDR3 has 19 residues. CDR3 in amino acids: CASSLKGLGGRLSYNEQFF. The DNA for the CDR3 is TGCGCCAGCAGCTTGAAGGGACTAGGGGGTAGACTCTCCTACAATGAGCAGTTCTTC. The variable domain in full, completed from reference TRBV5-1 and TRBJ2-1, reads KAGVTQTPRYLIKTRGQQVTLSCSPISGHRSVSWYQQTPGQGLQFLFEYFSETQRNKGNFPGRFSGRQFSNSRSEMNVSTLELGDSALYLCASSLKGLGGRLSYNEQFFGPGTRLTVL.

This clonotype was recorded many times. The V gene is TRBV6-5, the J gene TRBJ1-1, with TRBD1 as a possible D gene (5 bases). Germline-derived CDR1 and CDR2 are MNHEY and SVGAGI. This CDR3 is 13 amino acids long. Between the trimmed V and J ends, which lost 2 bases and 8 bases, there was a span of 12 bases. CDR3 DNA sequence: TGTGCCAGCAGTTACCGACAGAGGGGAGAAGCTTTCTTT. Protein product: CASSYRQRGEAFF.

In its sample, this clonotype was seen many times. V usage is TRBV6-4 and J usage is TRBJ2-3, with 8 nucleotides matching TRBD2. The CDR3 runs 15 residues. V was pared by 6 bases and J by 6 bases, with 11 bases of the junction left unmatched. Germline V gene lookup returns CDR1 MRHNA and CDR2 SNTAGT. CDR3 coding DNA: TGTGCCAGCAGCGCCACTAACTCGGGAGGGGATACGCAGTATTTT. Translation gives CASSATNSGGDTQYF.

This clonotype has ten or more counts. J is TRBJ1-1 and V is TRBV6-1; TRBD1 aligns across 11 bases. CDR1 and CDR2 (germline): MNHNS, SASEGT. The CDR3 runs to 14 residues. Trimming cost V 6 bases and J 4 bases; bases outside gene matches: 4. The CDR3 coding sequence is TGTGCCAGCAGGGGACAGGGGGGTGGCACTGAAGCTTTCTTT. Translating it yields CASRGQGGGTEAFF.

This clonotype appeared many times. The rearrangement joins TRBV5-1 to TRBJ1-4, with D unresolved. V gave up 3 bases and J gave up 1 base, with 13 bases separating them. The CDR3 has 16 residues. Germline CDR1 SGHRS, CDR2 YFSETQ. The CDR3 here is CASSSGPDLTNEKLFF. CDR3 bases: TGCGCCAGCAGCTCCGGACCGGATTTAACTAATGAAAAACTGTTTTTT. Full variable domain (remainder filled in from reference TRBV5-1 and TRBJ1-4): KAGVTQTPRYLIKTRGQQVTLSCSPISGHRSVSWYQQTPGQGLQFLFEYFSETQRNKGNFPGRFSGRQFSNSRSEMNVSTLELGDSALYLCASSSGPDLTNEKLFFGSGTQLSVL.

There are many counts of this clonotype. The chain employs TRBV10-3 and TRBJ1-1, with D tentatively TRBD1 (5 bases). The CDR3 covers 15 residues. In germline, CDR1 is ENHRY, CDR2 SYGVKD. The V end was cut by 3 bases, the J end by 0 bases, with 11 bases between. Here the CDR3 reads CAISDKRTLNTEAFF. For the CDR3, the DNA is TGTGCCATCAGTGATAAACGGACACTGAACACTGAAGCTTTCTTT.